A single T cell receptor beta chain is shown here with its context. Its binding antigen is unknown. No much larger clone is present one base from it, and per-base qualities are unavailable. The sample's time point label is to be understood as: 12 to 13 months on ibrutinib. For TCR beta library preparation, about 2 micrograms of genomic DNA was extracted from cryopreserved PBMCs. Longitudinal blood samples from CLL patients receiving ibrutinib monotherapy were subjected to high-throughput TCR beta sequencing. The patients took part in an open-label, single-center phase 2 trial of ibrutinib monotherapy. Each clonotype received, on average, 10x coverage in deep resolution sequencing performed on a MiSeq, where the target depth lay between 1 in 1 million and 1 in 200,000 T cells. The immunoSEQ hsTCRB Kit was used to generate the TCR beta libraries. The authors processed their data as follows. The data were analyzed with ImmunoSEQ Analyzer and ImmunoSEQ Data Assistant, and V, D and J gene assignments followed IMGT definitions. Clonality, which ranges from 0 to 1, was calculated by subtracting the normalized Shannon entropy of productive rearrangement frequencies from one. Only overrepresented clonotypes making up at least 0.05% of the repertoire of each patient were included in the public clonotype analysis. Repertoires from thirteen age-matched healthy donors in immuneACCESS were used as clonality controls. The clones in this table, taken by TCRdb from immuneACCESS, are in-frame only. Not every clone is retained; where verified, under half of the shortfall comes from an unresolved V gene, and the cause of the rest is unknown. From that table come the V and J calls and clone size; the DNA was used to work out D and trimming. The sample records some 58,000 clones, over 60% of which are singletons. 43% of the sample is held by the ten biggest clonotypes.

These data are taken from a study of cytotoxic CD8 clonotypes in ibrutinib-treated CLL (dated by TCRdb to the early 2020s). Some background on the complete study: The cohort included roughly 15 treatment-naive and about a dozen relapsed/refractory patients; under 18 were IGHV unmutated. Partial responses were observed in approximately 24 patients and complete responses in 2; after a median follow-up of around 68 months, remission was maintained in some 14 patients and progression was observed in around twelve. Response samples were taken after a median of 12 months on treatment, ranging from about 6 to 40 months. An average of roughly 250,000 productive templates and 94,082 productive rearrangements was obtained per sample. Longitudinal samples were available for about 30% of the 86 trial participants. Cryopreserved peripheral blood mononuclear cells were obtained prior to treatment, at the time of response, and at either disease progression or sustained remission. All remission and progressive disease samples were collected while patients were still receiving ibrutinib.

CDR1 and CDR2 are drawn from the germline V gene (reference sequence): LNHDA, SQIVND. Trimming costs V 6 bases and J 0 bases, and their ends lie 29 bases apart. From the cysteine up to the phenylalanine, the CDR3 has a length of 21 residues. Only the CDR3 DNA stays, 63 bases, in frame from base 1. Study-level results and caveats: Baseline clonality was found to be higher than that of age-matched healthy donors and was strongly correlated with circulating CD8+ T-cell counts. Public clonotypes were rare and either contracted or stayed stable during treatment, and the rise in clonality at ibrutinib response reflected the expansion of private clonotypes. Lymph node repertoires were not examined, and the timing of sampling was not matched between patients in sustained remission and those whose disease progressed. Clonality increased at ibrutinib response, stayed stable in sustained remission, and fell back toward baseline at progression.

The clonotype comes from a human donor with chronic lymphocytic leukemia. Recombination connected TRBV19 to TRBJ1-4; matching of 6 bases hints at TRBD1 as the D gene. The sequencing here drew on PBMCs, taken after 12 months of ibrutinib treatment. The CDR3 has the sequence CASSEPAAGARIGATNEKLFF. At the DNA level, the sequence is TGTGCCAGTAGCGAGCCAGCTGCAGGGGCTAGAATCGGCGCAACTAATGAAAAACTGTTTTTT. The variable domain in full, with residues beyond the CDR3 obtained from the reference TRBV19 and TRBJ1-4 genes, is DGGITQSPKYLFRKEGQNVTLSCEQNLNHDAMYWYRQDPGQGLRLIYYSQIVNDFQKGDIAEGYSVSREKKESFPLTVTSAQKNPTAFYLCASSEPAAGARIGATNEKLFFGSGTQLSVL.